This T cell receptor (beta chain) was captured in a study of blood T cell repertoires in COVID-19. Produced via immunoSEQ multiplex PCR; TCRdb's table is partial and in-frame only. The sample includes about 380,000 clones, 85% of them seen just once. V lost 5 bases to trimming and J lost 6 bases, with 20 bases between them. CDR1 is DFQATT and CDR2 is SNEGSKA in the germline V gene (reference sequence). The length of the CDR3 is 15 residues. Sequencing was performed on peripheral blood. V usage is TRBV20-1 and J usage is TRBJ1-5; D may be TRBD1 (6 bases). The TCR comes from a woman aged 18-35 years with acute or convalescent COVID-19. CDR3 sequence: CSAGGQPTGGQPQHF. The DNA of the CDR3 is TGCAGTGCTGGTGGACAGCCGACCGGGGGTCAGCCCCAGCATTTT.